These 27 T cell receptor beta chains share one sample of origin, sequenced in a study of CD8 T cells in Susac syndrome. Random hexamers primed reverse transcription of roughly 0.45 to 1 ug RNA. A single record per CDR3 protein comes from TCRdb applying MiXCR to the immunoSEQ multiplex PCR reads. The data show 150,000 to 200,000 distinct CDR3 sequences, with 93% seen just once and around 0.13% held by the top ten. Sequenced: CD4+ T cells from PBMCs. The receptors were gathered from a human donor in good health.

The gene calls are TRBV2 and TRBJ2-3; TRBD1 might be the D (5 bases). V was trimmed by 6 bases and J by 0 bases, leaving 10 bases between them. Germline lookup yields CDR1 SNHLY and CDR2 FYNNEI. This CDR3 is built from 14 residues. CDR3 nucleotide sequence: TGTGCCAGCAGGCGCAGGGTTAGCACAGATACGCAGTATTTT. It codes for CASRRRVSTDTQYF.

V usage is TRBV9 and J usage is TRBJ2-3; TRBD2 matches at 9 bases. Germline CDR1 SGDLS, CDR2 YYNGEE. The V segment lost 3 bases and the J segment 4 bases; nucleotides outside the gene matches: 9. The CDR3 is 16 amino acids. The CDR3, as DNA: TGTGCCAGCAGCGGCGCGGGGGGGTTCCAGGCAGATACGCAGTATTTT. Amino acids: CASSGAGGFQADTQYF.

The V gene is TRBV29-1, the J gene TRBJ1-2; D is unresolved. The germline gives CDR1 SQVTM, CDR2 ANQGSEA. V lost 4 bases, J lost 8 bases, and 14 bases lay in between. CDR3 length equals 12 residues. In nucleotides, the CDR3 is TGCAGCGTTGGCTCGGGCTCGGAGGGCTACACCTTC. Amino acids: CSVGSGSEGYTF.

The chain has TRBV20-1 and TRBJ1-6; D may be TRBD1 (6 bases). The CDR3 length is 14 residues. V lost 5 bases and J 8 bases, leaving 16 bases between the germline ends. The V gene's germline CDR1 is DFQATT and CDR2 SNEGSKA (reference sequence). CDR3: CSAPRGSPDSPLHF. CDR3 nucleotide sequence: TGCAGTGCTCCGAGGGGGTCCCCTGATTCACCCCTCCACTTT.

The gene calls are TRBV5-1 and TRBJ1-5; weak D call: TRBD1 (6 bases). Between the trimmed V and J ends, which lost 1 base and 6 bases, there was a span of 8 bases. Germline loops: CDR1 SGHRS, CDR2 YFSETQ. The CDR3 has 13 amino acids. The DNA for the CDR3 is TGCGCCAGCAGCTTGACAGGGACTCAGCCCCAGCATTTT. Its protein is CASSLTGTQPQHF.

The genes are TRBV7-9 and TRBJ1-6, with no clear D. The CDR3 spans 13 residues. Germline loops: CDR1 SEHNR, CDR2 FQNEAQ (reference sequence). Trimming took off 5 bases at V and 10 bases at J, with 12 bases between the two ends. The CDR3 spells CASSLGPQSPLHF. Here the CDR3 DNA reads TGTGCCAGCAGCCTCGGTCCTCAGTCACCCCTCCACTTT.

The chain is built from TRBV3-1 and TRBJ2-3; D not certain. With 4 bases removed from V and 2 bases from J, the gap between germline ends came to 4 bases. The CDR3 consists of 12 residues. Germline V CDR1 and CDR2: LGHDT, YNNKEL (reference sequence). In DNA form, the CDR3 reads TGTGCCAGCAGCCGTCACACAGATACGCAGTATTTT. Protein product: CASSRHTDTQYF.

In its sample, this clonotype was seen once. The chain combines TRBV12-3 or TRBV12-4 with TRBJ2-5; D may be TRBD1 or TRBD2 (6 bases each). This CDR3 is 15 amino acids long. Trimming removed 3 bases from V and 4 bases from J, with 15 bases in between. The CDR3 DNA is TGTGCCAGCAGTTTTAAAGGGGGGCCCCGAGAGACCCAGTACTTC. Residues: CASSFKGGPRETQYF.

The rearrangement links TRBV4-1 to TRBJ1-1, with 9 bases identical to TRBD1. CDR3 length: 16 amino acids. Germline lookup yields CDR1 MGHRA and CDR2 YSYEKL. J was trimmed by 5 bases and V by 3 bases; bases with no gene match: 10. The CDR3 spells CASSHKKGTGSTEAFF. The DNA of the CDR3 is TGCGCCAGCAGCCATAAGAAGGGGACAGGGAGTACTGAAGCTTTCTTT.

The chain is built from TRBV13 and TRBJ2-7; 9 positions agree with TRBD2. J was trimmed by 6 bases and V by 5 bases; bases with no gene match: 5. This CDR3 has 13 amino acids. CDR1 is PRHDT, CDR2 FYEKMQ, per germline (reference sequence). The CDR3 reads CASSRSGGREQYF. In nucleotides, the CDR3 is TGTGCCAGCAGCCGCAGCGGGGGGCGCGAGCAGTACTTC.

V is TRBV4-2 and J is TRBJ1-5, with 10 nucleotides matching TRBD1. This CDR3 has 17 amino acids. With V trimmed by 4 bases and J by 0 bases, 6 bases remained unmatched. In germline, CDR1 is LGHNA, CDR2 YNFKEQ. DNA for the CDR3: TGTGCCAGCAGCCCGGGACAGGGGCTCCTTAGCAATCAGCCCCAGCATTTT. It translates to CASSPGQGLLSNQPQHF.

The rearrangement uses TRBV13 and TRBJ2-1, with 7 bases that match TRBD2. CDR1 is PRHDT and CDR2 is FYEKMQ in the germline V gene (reference sequence). With V trimmed by 3 bases and J by 6 bases, 11 bases remained unmatched. The CDR3 sequence is 16 residues long. This CDR3 is CASSLSRRGVINEQFF. In DNA form, the CDR3 reads TGTGCCAGCAGCTTGAGTCGACGGGGGGTAATCAATGAGCAGTTCTTC.

The rearrangement links TRBV7-6 to TRBJ1-6; possibly TRBD1 for D (6 bases). Trimming removed 5 bases at V and 6 bases at J, with 14 bases between. Germline V gene lookup returns CDR1 SGHVS and CDR2 FNYEAQ. CDR3 length: 15 amino acids. This chain's CDR3 is CASSPLGGANSPLHF. The CDR3 DNA reads as TGTGCCAGCAGCCCCCTCGGGGGGGCTAATTCACCCCTCCACTTT.

The chain joins TRBV25-1 to TRBJ2-1, with 7 bases aligning to TRBD2. V shed 7 bases, J shed 3 bases, and the junction held 9 bases outside the gene matches. Germline lookup yields CDR1 MGHDK and CDR2 SYGVNS. The CDR3 is 15 residues long. The CDR3 DNA follows: TGTGCCAGCACCGTGGCTAGCGGTGACTACAATGAGCAGTTCTTC. The encoded protein is CASTVASGDYNEQFF.

CDR3 DNA sequence: TGCAGTGCTCGGCAAGGGAGGGGGCGAGGGACTGAAGCTTTCTTT. This gives the protein CSARQGRGRGTEAFF. V is TRBV20-1 and J is TRBJ1-1; 7 bases are a match to TRBD1. Losses at the gene ends were 5 bases for V and 5 bases for J; bases not matched to a gene: 14. In germline, CDR1 is DFQATT, CDR2 SNEGSKA (reference sequence). The CDR3 is made up of 15 amino acids.

This chain links TRBV6-1 with TRBJ1-4, with D tentatively TRBD1 (5 bases). This CDR3 contains 13 residues. Deletions cut 6 bases from V and 5 bases from J, with 10 bases between. Germline V lookup: CDR1 MNHNS, CDR2 SASEGT. The CDR3 here is CASRGPTNEKLFF. CDR3 nucleotides: TGTGCCAGCAGGGGACCGACGAATGAAAAACTGTTTTTT.

The chain combines TRBV19 with TRBJ1-1; possibly TRBD1 for D (5 bases). With 6 bases removed from V and 2 bases from J, the gap between germline ends came to 13 bases. Germline-derived CDR1 and CDR2 are LNHDA and SQIVND (reference sequence). The CDR3 length is 14 residues. The chain's CDR3 is CASSLQELNTEAFF. The CDR3 DNA sequence: TGTGCCAGTAGCTTACAGGAGCTCAACACTGAAGCTTTCTTT.

The V call is TRBV5-4, the J call TRBJ2-1; 7 bases are shared with TRBD2. The germline gives CDR1 SGHNT, CDR2 YYREEE (reference sequence). Trimming cost V 4 bases and J 10 bases; bases outside gene matches: 8. The CDR3 totals 13 residues. The CDR3 DNA reads TGTGCCAGCAGCCCGGGGGGATTTGAGGAGCAGTTCTTC. Protein sequence: CASSPGGFEEQFF.

The chain employs TRBV11-2 and TRBJ2-2; TRBD1 aligns across 11 bases. This CDR3 has 14 residues. The V and J ends lost 5 bases and 7 bases, in that order; junction bases with no gene match: 3. CDR1 and CDR2 from the germline V gene are SGHAT and FQNNGV. The CDR3 DNA sequence: TGTGCCAGCAGCACGGGACAGGGGGACGGGGAGCTGTTTTTT. It encodes CASSTGQGDGELFF. The variable domain in full, with the rest retrieved from reference TRBV11-2 and TRBJ2-2, is EAGVAQSPRYKIIEKRQSVAFWCNPISGHATLYWYQQILGQGPKLLIQFQNNGVVDDSQLPKDRFSAERLKGVDSTLKIQPAKLEDSAVYLCASSTGQGDGELFFGEGSRLTVL.

The V call is TRBV5-1, the J call TRBJ1-2, with TRBD1 as a possible D gene (6 bases). Germline V gene lookup returns CDR1 SGHRS and CDR2 YFSETQ. Between the trimmed V and J ends, which lost 0 bases and 6 bases, there was a span of 12 bases. This CDR3 has 14 residues. The CDR3 region is CASSLEQGNDGYTF. Here the CDR3 DNA reads TGCGCCAGCAGCTTGGAACAGGGCAACGATGGCTACACCTTC.

This clonotype was recorded once. The V call is TRBV7-3, the J call TRBJ2-2; no firm D call. The CDR3 is 13 amino acids. In germline, CDR1 is SGHTA, CDR2 FQGTGA. The V end was cut by 2 bases, the J end by 6 bases, with 7 bases between. CDR3 residues: CASSLRQSGELFF. Here the CDR3 DNA reads TGTGCCAGCAGCTTACGGCAATCCGGGGAGCTGTTTTTT.

This clonotype was counted a few times. The genes are TRBV12-3 or TRBV12-4 and TRBJ1-5, with 8 bases lining up with TRBD1. The V segment lost 3 bases and the J segment 2 bases; nucleotides outside the gene matches: 0. The CDR3 loop spans 14 amino acids. The CDR3 loop reads CASSLTGGNQPQHF. In DNA form, the CDR3 reads TGTGCCAGCAGTTTGACAGGGGGCAATCAGCCCCAGCATTTT.

The chain couples TRBV20-1 to TRBJ2-5; D unresolved. The CDR3 has 15 amino acids. Germline loops: CDR1 DFQATT, CDR2 SNEGSKA (reference sequence). Between the trimmed V and J ends, which lost 0 bases and 2 bases, there was a span of 13 bases. The CDR3 DNA follows: TGCAGTGCTAGAGATTCAGGAACAGAGCAAGAGACCCAGTACTTC. Amino acid sequence: CSARDSGTEQETQYF.

The rearrangement joins TRBV6-5 to TRBJ1-1; D unresolved. Trimming took 4 bases from V and 0 from J, leaving 12 bases between them. The germline V gene has CDR1 MNHEY and CDR2 SVGAGI. This CDR3 is built from 15 residues. DNA for the CDR3: TGTGCCAGCAGTTTCAATGGCCTCATGAACACTGAAGCTTTCTTT. Amino acids: CASSFNGLMNTEAFF.

This chain uses TRBV10-3 with TRBJ2-5, with D unclear. Germline V gives CDR1 ENHRY, CDR2 SYGVKD. V was cut by 4 bases and J by 1 base, with 10 bases left in between. CDR3 length equals 14 residues. CDR3: CAISVGGFQETQYF. CDR3 in DNA: TGTGCCATCAGTGTAGGTGGCTTCCAAGAGACCCAGTACTTC.

This chain links TRBV25-1 with TRBJ2-7, with D possibly being TRBD2 (7 bases). The CDR3 covers 14 residues. From germline, CDR1 is MGHDK and CDR2 SYGVNS. Trimming took 4 bases from V and 6 from J, leaving 16 bases between them. CDR3 nucleotide sequence: TGTGCCAGCAGTGCGACTGGGGGGGGCTCCGAGCAGTACTTC. This sequence encodes CASSATGGGSEQYF.

This clonotype appeared a single time. This chain's CDR3 is CAGQTNTEAFF. CDR3 nucleotides: TGTGCAGGTCAGACAAACACTGAAGCTTTCTTT. The V call is TRBV7-9, the J call TRBJ1-1, with D unclear. This CDR3 comprises 11 residues. Germline loops: CDR1 SEHNR, CDR2 FQNEAQ (reference sequence).